What follows describes a single T cell receptor beta chain. Its antigen is not identified. Using RNA template, CDR3s of TCR alpha and beta were amplified with iRepertoire arm-PCR. One-step reverse transcription and amplification started from approximately 100-400 ng of tissue mRNA or PBMC total RNA. MiXCR was run by TCRdb on the multiplex PCR reads, yielding one entry per CDR3 protein. This sample yields under 150,000 distinct CDR3 sequences, of which more than 35% are seen a single time; 15% to 25% belongs to the top ten. The data originate from a study of glioma-infiltrating T cells. General study points: Tissue-blood divergence was below expectation in non-neoplastic patients, above in gliomas.

The trim removed 10 bases at V and 1 base at J, leaving 12 bases unmatched. CDR3 size: 15 residues. Germline V CDR1 and CDR2: MDHEN, SYDVKM. The genes are TRBV28 and TRBJ2-7, with 8 bases fitting TRBD1. The TCR originated in a human donor with low-grade glioma or glioblastoma, undergoing nonglioma brain surgery, or in good health (not recorded which). Sequenced sample: glioma tissue, nonneoplastic brain tissue, or PBMCs (not recorded which). In nucleotides, the CDR3 is TGTGCCACGGAATCAGGGGGCCAAATATCCTACGAGCAGTACTTC. Encoded protein: CATESGGQISYEQYF.